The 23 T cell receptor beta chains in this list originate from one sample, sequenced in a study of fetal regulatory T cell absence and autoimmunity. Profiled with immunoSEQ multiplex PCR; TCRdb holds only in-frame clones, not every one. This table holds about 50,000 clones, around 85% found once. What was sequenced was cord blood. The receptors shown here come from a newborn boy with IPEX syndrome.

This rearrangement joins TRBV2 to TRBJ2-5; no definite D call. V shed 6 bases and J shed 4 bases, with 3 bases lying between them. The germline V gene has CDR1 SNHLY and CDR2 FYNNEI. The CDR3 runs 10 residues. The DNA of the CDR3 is TGTGCCAGCAGGCTAGAGACCCAGTACTTC. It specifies CASRLETQYF.

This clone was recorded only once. The CDR3 DNA follows: TGTGCCAGCAGCTTGGGGGCTGTTGCCGGGGAGCTGTTTTTT. Its protein is CASSLGAVAGELFF. The V gene is TRBV5-4, the J gene TRBJ2-2; D ambiguous. CDR1 is SGHNT and CDR2 is YYREEE in the germline V gene (reference sequence). V was trimmed by 0 bases and J by 6 bases, leaving 9 bases between them. The CDR3 extends over 14 amino acids.

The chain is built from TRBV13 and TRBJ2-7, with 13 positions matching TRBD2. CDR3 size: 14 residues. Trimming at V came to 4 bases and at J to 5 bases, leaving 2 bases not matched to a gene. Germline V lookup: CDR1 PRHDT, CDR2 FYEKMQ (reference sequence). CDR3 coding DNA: TGTGCCAGCAGCTGGGGACTAGCGGGAAACGAGCAGTACTTC. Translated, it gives CASSWGLAGNEQYF.

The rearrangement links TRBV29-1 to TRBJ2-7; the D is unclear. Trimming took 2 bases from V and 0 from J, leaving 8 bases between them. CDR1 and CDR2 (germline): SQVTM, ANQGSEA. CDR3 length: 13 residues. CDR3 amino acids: CSVEHSSSYEQYF. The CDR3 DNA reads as TGCAGCGTTGAACACTCCAGCTCCTACGAGCAGTACTTC.

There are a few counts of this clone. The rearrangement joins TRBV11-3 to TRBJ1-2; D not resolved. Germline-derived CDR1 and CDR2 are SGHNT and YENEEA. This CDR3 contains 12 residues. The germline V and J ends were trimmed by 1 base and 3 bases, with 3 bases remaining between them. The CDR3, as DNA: TGTGCCAGCAGCTTAGGGCACTATGGCTACACCTTC. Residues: CASSLGHYGYTF.

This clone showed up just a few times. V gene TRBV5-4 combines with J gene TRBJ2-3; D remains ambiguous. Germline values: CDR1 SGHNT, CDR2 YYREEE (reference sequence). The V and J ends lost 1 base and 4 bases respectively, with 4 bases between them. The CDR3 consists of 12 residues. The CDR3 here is CASSLSADTQYF. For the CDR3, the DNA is TGTGCCAGCAGCTTGTCCGCAGATACGCAGTATTTT.

This CDR3 is CAGIPGPRIDEQFF. CDR3 bases: TGTGCCGGGATCCCGGGACCTAGAATCGATGAGCAGTTCTTC. This chain links TRBV30 with TRBJ2-1; tentatively, D is TRBD1 or TRBD2 (5 bases each). The V end lost 8 bases, the J end lost 8 bases, and 22 bases lay between the germline ends. The CDR3 extends over 14 amino acids. Germline CDR1 is GTSNPN and CDR2 is SVGIG (reference sequence).

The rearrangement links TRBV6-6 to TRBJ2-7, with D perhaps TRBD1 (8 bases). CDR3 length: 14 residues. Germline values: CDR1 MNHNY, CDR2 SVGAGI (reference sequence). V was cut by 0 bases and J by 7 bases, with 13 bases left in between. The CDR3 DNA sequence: TGTGCCAGCAGTTACTCGACACAGGGGGGGGAGCAGTACTTC. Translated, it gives CASSYSTQGGEQYF.

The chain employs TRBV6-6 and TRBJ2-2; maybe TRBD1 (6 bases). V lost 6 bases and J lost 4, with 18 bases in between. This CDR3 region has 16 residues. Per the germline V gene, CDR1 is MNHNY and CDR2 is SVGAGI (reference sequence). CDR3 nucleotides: TGTGCCAGCAGCGTTACTCAGGGGATCGGCACCGGGGAGCTGTTTTTT. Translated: CASSVTQGIGTGELFF.

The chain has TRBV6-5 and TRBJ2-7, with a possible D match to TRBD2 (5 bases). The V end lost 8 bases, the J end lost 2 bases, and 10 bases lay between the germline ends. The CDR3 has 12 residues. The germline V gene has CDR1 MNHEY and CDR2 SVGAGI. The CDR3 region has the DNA TGTGCCAGCGCCGTGGGAGCCTACGAGCAGTACTTC. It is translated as CASAVGAYEQYF.

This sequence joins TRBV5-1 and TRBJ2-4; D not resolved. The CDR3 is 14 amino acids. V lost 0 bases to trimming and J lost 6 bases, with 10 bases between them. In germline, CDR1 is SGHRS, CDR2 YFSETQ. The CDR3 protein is CASSLGPASNIQYF. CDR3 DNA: TGCGCCAGCAGCTTGGGTCCGGCTTCAAACATTCAGTACTTC.

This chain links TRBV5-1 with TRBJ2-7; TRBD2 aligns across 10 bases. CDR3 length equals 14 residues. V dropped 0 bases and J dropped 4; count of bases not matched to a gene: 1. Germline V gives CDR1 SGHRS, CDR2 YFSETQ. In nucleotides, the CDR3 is TGCGCCAGCAGCTTGGCTAGCGGGAGTTACGAGCAGTACTTC. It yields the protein CASSLASGSYEQYF.

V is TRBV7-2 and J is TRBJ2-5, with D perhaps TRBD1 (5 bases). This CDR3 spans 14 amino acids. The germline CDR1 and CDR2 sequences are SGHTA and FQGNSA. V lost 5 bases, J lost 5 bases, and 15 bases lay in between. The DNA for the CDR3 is TGTGCCAGCAGCCCGAAACAGGAGTGGGAGACCCAGTACTTC. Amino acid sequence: CASSPKQEWETQYF.

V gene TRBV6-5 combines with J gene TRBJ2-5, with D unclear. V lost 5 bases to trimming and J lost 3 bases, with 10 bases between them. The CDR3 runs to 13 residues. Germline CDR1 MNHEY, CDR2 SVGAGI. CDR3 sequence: CASSPFREETQYF. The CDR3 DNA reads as TGTGCCAGCAGTCCTTTCCGGGAAGAGACCCAGTACTTC.

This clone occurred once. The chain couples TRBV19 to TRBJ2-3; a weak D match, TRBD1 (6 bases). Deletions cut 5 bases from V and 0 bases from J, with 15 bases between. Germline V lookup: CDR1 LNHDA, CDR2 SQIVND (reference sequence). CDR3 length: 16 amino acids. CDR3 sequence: CASSSRPGASTDTQYF. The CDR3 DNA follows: TGTGCCAGTAGTTCGAGACCAGGGGCCAGCACAGATACGCAGTATTTT.

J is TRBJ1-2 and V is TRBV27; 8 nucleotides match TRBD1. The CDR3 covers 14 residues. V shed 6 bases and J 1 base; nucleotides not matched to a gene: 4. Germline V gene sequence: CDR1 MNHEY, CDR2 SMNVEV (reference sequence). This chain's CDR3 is CASRAGGSNYGYTF. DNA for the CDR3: TGTGCCAGCAGGGCAGGGGGCAGTAACTATGGCTACACCTTC.

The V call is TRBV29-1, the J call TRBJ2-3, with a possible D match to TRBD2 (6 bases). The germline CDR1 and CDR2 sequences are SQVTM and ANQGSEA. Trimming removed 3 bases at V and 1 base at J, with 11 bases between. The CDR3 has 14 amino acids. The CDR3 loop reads CSVDTGVGTDTQYF. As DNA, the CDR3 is TGCAGCGTTGACACGGGAGTGGGCACAGATACGCAGTATTTT.

This CDR3 is CASSPFRGYGYTF. The CDR3, as DNA: TGTGCCAGCAGTCCGTTCAGGGGCTATGGCTACACCTTC. The gene calls are TRBV27 and TRBJ1-2; tentative D call: TRBD1 (6 bases). Germline CDR1 MNHEY, CDR2 SMNVEV (reference sequence). V lost 5 bases, J lost 4 bases, and 11 bases lay in between. The CDR3 spans 13 residues.

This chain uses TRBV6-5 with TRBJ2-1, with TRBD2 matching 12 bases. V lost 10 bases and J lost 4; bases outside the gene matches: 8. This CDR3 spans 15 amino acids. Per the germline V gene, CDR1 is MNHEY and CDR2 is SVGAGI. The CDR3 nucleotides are TGTGCCACCAGCCTAGCGGGGGGGCGTTACAATGAGCAGTTCTTC. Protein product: CATSLAGGRYNEQFF.

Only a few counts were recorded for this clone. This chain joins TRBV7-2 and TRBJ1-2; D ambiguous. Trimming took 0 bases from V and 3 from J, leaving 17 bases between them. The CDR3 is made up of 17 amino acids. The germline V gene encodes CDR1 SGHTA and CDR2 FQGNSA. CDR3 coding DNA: TGTGCCAGCAGCTTAGCGCGTGGCGGTCCCCCCCACTATGGCTACACCTTC. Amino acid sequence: CASSLARGGPPHYGYTF.

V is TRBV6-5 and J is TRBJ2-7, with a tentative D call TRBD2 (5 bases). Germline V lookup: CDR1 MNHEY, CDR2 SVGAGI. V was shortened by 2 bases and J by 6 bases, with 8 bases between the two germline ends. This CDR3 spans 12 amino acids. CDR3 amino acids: CASSYRGSEQYF. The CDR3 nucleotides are TGTGCCAGCAGTTACCGGGGATCCGAGCAGTACTTC.

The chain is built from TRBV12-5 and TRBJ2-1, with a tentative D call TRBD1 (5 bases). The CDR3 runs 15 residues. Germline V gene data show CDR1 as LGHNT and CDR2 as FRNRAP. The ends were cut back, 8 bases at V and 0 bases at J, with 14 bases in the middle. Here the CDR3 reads CASSSQGRSYNEQFF. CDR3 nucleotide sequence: TGTGCTAGTTCCTCCCAGGGTCGCTCCTACAATGAGCAGTTCTTC.

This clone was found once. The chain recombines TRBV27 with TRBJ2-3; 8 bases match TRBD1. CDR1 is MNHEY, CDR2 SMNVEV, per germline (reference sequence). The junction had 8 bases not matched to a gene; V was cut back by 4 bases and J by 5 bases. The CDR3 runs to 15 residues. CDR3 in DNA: TGTGCCAGCAGTTACAGGGACAGGTGGGGAGATACGCAGTATTTT. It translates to CASSYRDRWGDTQYF.